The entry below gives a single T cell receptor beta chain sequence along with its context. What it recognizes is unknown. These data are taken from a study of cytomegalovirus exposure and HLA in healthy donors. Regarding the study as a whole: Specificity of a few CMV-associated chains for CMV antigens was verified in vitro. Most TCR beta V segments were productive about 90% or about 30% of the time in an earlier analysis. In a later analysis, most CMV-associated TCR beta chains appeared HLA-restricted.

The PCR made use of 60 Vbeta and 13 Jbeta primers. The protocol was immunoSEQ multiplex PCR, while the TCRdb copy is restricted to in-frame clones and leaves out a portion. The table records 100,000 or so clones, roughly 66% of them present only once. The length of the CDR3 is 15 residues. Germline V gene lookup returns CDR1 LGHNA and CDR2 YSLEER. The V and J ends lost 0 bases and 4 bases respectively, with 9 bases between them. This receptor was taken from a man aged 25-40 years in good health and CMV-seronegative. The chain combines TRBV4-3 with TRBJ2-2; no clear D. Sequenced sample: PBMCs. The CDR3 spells CASSQDRSGTGELFF. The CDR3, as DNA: TGCGCCAGCAGCCAAGATCGGTCAGGCACCGGGGAGCTGTTTTTT.